The 23 T cell receptor beta chains in this list originate from one sample, sequenced in a study of cytomegalovirus exposure and HLA in healthy donors. The PCR was carried out with 60 Vbeta primers and 13 Jbeta primers. Clones were sequenced by immunoSEQ multiplex PCR, and TCRdb holds only the in-frame ones, with some missing. This sample has fewer than 300,000 clones, with 80% to 90% found just once. Sequencing was done on a sample of PBMCs. The receptors shown here come from a man aged 35 to 55 in good health and CMV-seropositive.

In this sample, this clone turned up a few times. The CDR3 loop reads CASSFLGQTNEKLFF. CDR3 DNA sequence: TGTGCCAGCAGCTTTCTGGGACAGACTAATGAAAAACTGTTTTTT. J is TRBJ1-4 and V is TRBV5-6; 7 nucleotides match TRBD1. Germline CDR1 and CDR2: SGHDT and YYEEEE. J was trimmed by 2 bases and V by 2 bases; bases with no gene match: 3. CDR3 size: 15 residues.

Only a few counts were recorded for this clone. This CDR3 reads CASSLDSRGWGNQPQHF. The CDR3 bases are TGTGCCAGCAGCTTAGATTCAAGGGGCTGGGGCAATCAGCCCCAGCATTTT. V usage is TRBV11-3 and J usage is TRBJ1-5; a possible D gene is TRBD1 (5 bases). The CDR3 is 17 residues long. Germline CDR1 reads SGHNT; CDR2 reads YENEEA. V was clipped by 0 bases and J by 2 bases, with 14 bases between them.

CDR3 nucleotides: TGTGCCAGCAGCACGAGTGCCGTCTATAATGAAAAACTGTTTTTT. Its translation is CASSTSAVYNEKLFF. This rearrangement joins TRBV25-1 to TRBJ1-4; D is unresolved. Germline V gives CDR1 MGHDK, CDR2 SYGVNS. The CDR3 contains 15 residues. V gave up 6 bases and J gave up 4 bases, with 15 bases separating them. Based on the CDR3 plus reference TRBV25-1 and TRBJ1-4, the full variable domain is EADIYQTPRYLVIGTGKKITLECSQTMGHDKMYWYQQDPGMELHLIHYSYGVNSTEKGDLSSESTVSRIRTEHFPLTLESARPSHTSQYLCASSTSAVYNEKLFFGSGTQLSVL.

This sequence joins TRBV9 and TRBJ2-7; D may be TRBD2 (6 bases). The CDR3 has 15 residues. Trimming took off 2 bases at V and 2 bases at J, with 14 bases between the two ends. Germline V CDR1 and CDR2: SGDLS, YYNGEE. The CDR3: CASSVGRDFTYEQYF. The CDR3 region has the DNA TGTGCCAGCAGCGTTGGTCGGGACTTCACCTACGAGCAGTACTTC.

V is TRBV30 and J is TRBJ1-3; TRBD1 aligns across 10 bases. Unmatched junction bases numbered 9, after V lost 7 bases and J lost 6 bases. The length of the CDR3 is 14 residues. Germline CDR1 and CDR2: GTSNPN and SVGIG (reference sequence). CDR3 coding DNA: TGTGCCTCCCGACAGGGGGCCATGGTAAACACCATATATTTT. Translating gives CASRQGAMVNTIYF.

This chain uses TRBV7-9 with TRBJ2-5; 7 bases are shared with TRBD2. Germline trimming cut 1 base from V and 9 bases from J; bases unmatched to any gene: 2. Germline loops: CDR1 SEHNR, CDR2 FQNEAQ (reference sequence). This CDR3 has 12 residues. The CDR3 DNA reads as TGTGCCAGCAGCTTAGAACGGGGGGCCCAGTACTTC. Translated, it gives CASSLERGAQYF.

This clone has just one count. This chain uses TRBV27 with TRBJ1-2; tentatively, D is TRBD1 (6 bases). The CDR3 sequence is 13 residues long. Trimming shortened V by 3 bases and J by 5 bases, and 10 bases separated the two germline ends. Per the germline V gene, CDR1 is MNHEY and CDR2 is SMNVEV (reference sequence). The CDR3 sequence: CASSFGTHYGYTF. Written as DNA, the CDR3 is TGTGCCAGCAGTTTTGGGACACATTATGGCTACACCTTC.

The count of this clone is one. CDR3 bases: TGTGCCAGCAGTTTATTCAGCCGGGGTAGCAATCAGCCCCAGCATTTT. Protein: CASSLFSRGSNQPQHF. The V and J genes are TRBV28 and TRBJ1-5; no reliable D call. The CDR3 extends over 16 amino acids. Trimming pared 1 base from V and 0 bases from J, leaving 10 bases between. Germline V gene data show CDR1 as MDHEN and CDR2 as SYDVKM.

V is TRBV29-1 and J is TRBJ2-3, with D perhaps TRBD2 (6 bases). V was clipped by 1 base and J by 0 bases, with 20 bases between them. The CDR3 loop spans 18 amino acids. From germline, CDR1 is SQVTM and CDR2 ANQGSEA. The CDR3 DNA sequence: TGCAGCGTTGAAGGGGGGGAACAGTGGAGGATTAGCACAGATACGCAGTATTTT. As protein: CSVEGGEQWRISTDTQYF.

The rearrangement joins TRBV5-1 to TRBJ1-1; TRBD1 matches 7 bases. Germline CDR1 and CDR2: SGHRS and YFSETQ. The CDR3 loop spans 15 amino acids. The junction had 5 bases not matched to a gene; V was cut back by 3 bases and J by 0 bases. In nucleotides, the CDR3 is TGCGCCAGCAGCTCTAGACAGGGAATGAACACTGAAGCTTTCTTT. Translation gives CASSSRQGMNTEAFF.

The chain couples TRBV5-4 to TRBJ2-5; maybe TRBD2 (6 bases). The closer fit of TRBJ2-7 to the DNA end suggests the J call may be wrong. The CDR3 contains 14 residues. The germline gives CDR1 SGHNT, CDR2 YYREEE (reference sequence). This chain's CDR3 is CASSPVGGSAEQYF. DNA of the CDR3: TGTGCCAGCAGCCCTGTCGGAGGGTCCGCCGAGCAGTACTTC.

The DNA of the CDR3 is TGTGCCAGCAGTCAGGGGGGTCCCCAGCATTTT. Its translation: CASSQGGPQHF. The rearrangement uses TRBV25-1 and TRBJ1-5; 7 bases align to TRBD1. CDR1 and CDR2 (germline): MGHDK, SYGVNS. The CDR3 runs to 11 residues. V lost 5 bases, J lost 10 bases, and 2 bases stayed unmatched.

V usage is TRBV15 and J usage is TRBJ2-5; D not certain. Trimming took off 1 base at V and 5 bases at J, with 5 bases between the two ends. Germline loops: CDR1 LNHNV, CDR2 YYDKDF (reference sequence). The CDR3 spans 12 residues. CDR3 amino acids: CATSRARETQYF. The CDR3 coding sequence is TGTGCCACCAGCAGAGCCCGGGAGACCCAGTACTTC.

The rearrangement links TRBV4-1 to TRBJ1-1, with D perhaps TRBD1 (6 bases). This CDR3 has 14 amino acids. V shed 5 bases and J shed 4 bases, with 14 bases lying between them. Germline values: CDR1 MGHRA, CDR2 YSYEKL. The CDR3 loop reads CASSYTDSATEAFF. CDR3 coding DNA: TGCGCCAGCAGCTACACGGACAGCGCCACTGAAGCTTTCTTT.

On this clone: Other DNA sequences from this sample encode an identical CDR3 as well. V usage is TRBV27 and J usage is TRBJ2-3; 12 bases map to TRBD2. CDR3 size: 15 residues. After removal of 5 bases from V and 3 bases from J, the junction contained 3 bases not matched to a gene. Germline V gene sequence: CDR1 MNHEY, CDR2 SMNVEV (reference sequence). As DNA, the CDR3 is TGTGCCAGCAGTGCCCTAGCGGGAGGGACAGATACGCAGTATTTT. Its protein is CASSALAGGTDTQYF.

The genes are TRBV7-2 and TRBJ2-7; TRBD2 aligns across 8 bases. This CDR3 comprises 16 residues. Germline assignment: CDR1 SGHTA and CDR2 FQGNSA. V lost 4 bases to trimming and J lost 5 bases; unmatched junction nucleotides: 13. The CDR3 nucleotides read TGTGCCAGCAGCTCCCCGCCGTGGAAGCGGGAGCACGAGCAGTACTTC. Its translation is CASSSPPWKREHEQYF.

The chain is built from TRBV9 and TRBJ1-3; no firm D call. Germline V gives CDR1 SGDLS, CDR2 YYNGEE. Trimming stripped 0 bases from V and 0 bases from J, with 4 bases between. There are 14 residues in the CDR3. CDR3 nucleotides: TGTGCCAGCAGCGTAGGGAGCTCTGGAAACACCATATATTTT. Residues: CASSVGSSGNTIYF.

Concerning this clone: Other DNA sequences of this sample code for an identical CDR3. The chain employs TRBV18 and TRBJ2-2, with 7 nucleotides matching TRBD1. The CDR3 consists of 15 residues. Germline CDR1 is KGHSH and CDR2 is LQKENI. Germline trimming cut 6 bases from V and 0 bases from J; bases unmatched to any gene: 4. The CDR3 sequence: CASSPGTANTGELFF. Written as DNA, the CDR3 is TGTGCCAGCTCTCCCGGGACAGCGAACACCGGGGAGCTGTTTTTT.

This rearrangement joins TRBV27 to TRBJ1-1; 7 positions match TRBD1. The CDR3 sequence is 14 residues long. Germline CDR1 and CDR2: MNHEY and SMNVEV (reference sequence). V lost 1 base to trimming and J lost 6 bases; unmatched junction nucleotides: 5. DNA of the CDR3: TGTGCCAGCAGTTTATACAGGGGAAGTGCTGAAGCTTTCTTT. Amino acids: CASSLYRGSAEAFF.

The rearrangement uses TRBV5-1 and TRBJ2-3, with TRBD2 identical over 7 bases. Trimming removed 3 bases from V and 3 bases from J; junction bases left unmatched: 4. The CDR3 is made up of 14 amino acids. Germline values: CDR1 SGHRS, CDR2 YFSETQ. In nucleotides, the CDR3 is TGCGCCAGCAGCTCAGCGGGATCTACAGATACGCAGTATTTT. It specifies CASSSAGSTDTQYF.

The J gene is TRBJ2-7, the V gene TRBV10-3; D is uncertain. Germline CDR1 reads ENHRY; CDR2 reads SYGVKD. CDR3 size: 12 residues. V dropped 2 bases and J dropped 4 bases, with 6 bases sitting between them. CDR3 sequence (DNA): TGTGCCATCAGTGAGCTACCATACGAGCAGTACTTC. This sequence encodes CAISELPYEQYF.

The gene calls are TRBV19 and TRBJ2-6, with TRBD2 as a possible D gene (5 bases). Trimming left V 3 bases short and J 1 base short, with 16 bases between. The CDR3 length is 18 residues. Germline-derived CDR1 and CDR2 are LNHDA and SQIVND (reference sequence). CDR3 loop: CASSIREGRLSGANVLTF. The CDR3 DNA reads TGTGCCAGTAGTATCCGGGAAGGACGCCTTTCTGGGGCCAACGTCCTGACTTTC.

The rearrangement joins TRBV4-3 to TRBJ2-7, with TRBD2 identical over 10 bases. Trimming took 2 bases from V and 2 from J; bases not matched to a gene: 3. The CDR3 consists of 15 residues. Looked up from germline, CDR1 is LGHNA and CDR2 is YSLEER. Written as DNA, the CDR3 is TGCGCCAGCAGCCAACGGACTAGCGGAGCCTACGAGCAGTACTTC. Translating gives CASSQRTSGAYEQYF.